Detailed here is one T cell receptor (beta chain). The CDR3 sequence is 18 residues long. V lost 4 bases to trimming and J lost 0 bases; unmatched junction nucleotides: 11. Germline V gene sequence: CDR1 ENHRY, CDR2 SYGVKD. TCRdb used MiXCR to reprocess the 5' RACE reads, holding one entry per CDR3 protein. The sample holds hundreds of thousands of distinct CDR3 sequences, 8.5% to 9.5% seen once. This record belongs to a study of identical twins. These data were likewise used in another study, on yellow fever vaccine responses in identical twins.

The sample was PBMCs. This rearrangement joins TRBV10-3 to TRBJ2-5; 10 bases map to TRBD1. This sequence originates from a woman in her late teens or twenties in good health. CDR3: CAISGGTGAEVDQETQYF. CDR3 coding DNA: TGTGCCATCAGTGGGGGGACAGGGGCCGAGGTCGACCAAGAGACCCAGTACTTC.